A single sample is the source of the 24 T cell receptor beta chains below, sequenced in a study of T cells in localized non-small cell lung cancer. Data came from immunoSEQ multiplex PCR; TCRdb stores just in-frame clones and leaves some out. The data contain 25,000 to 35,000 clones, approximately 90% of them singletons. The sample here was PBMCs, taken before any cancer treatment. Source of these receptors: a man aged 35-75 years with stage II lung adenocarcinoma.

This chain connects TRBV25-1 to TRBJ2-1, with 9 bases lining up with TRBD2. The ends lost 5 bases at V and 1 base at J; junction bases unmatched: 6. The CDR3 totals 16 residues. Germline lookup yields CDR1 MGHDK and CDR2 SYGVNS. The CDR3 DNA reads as TGTGCCAGCAGTTCGGTAGCGGGAGTTTCCTACAATGAGCAGTTCTTC. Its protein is CASSSVAGVSYNEQFF. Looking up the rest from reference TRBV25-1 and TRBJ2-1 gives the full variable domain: EADIYQTPRYLVIGTGKKITLECSQTMGHDKMYWYQQDPGMELHLIHYSYGVNSTEKGDLSSESTVSRIRTEHFPLTLESARPSHTSQYLCASSSVAGVSYNEQFFGPGTRLTVL.

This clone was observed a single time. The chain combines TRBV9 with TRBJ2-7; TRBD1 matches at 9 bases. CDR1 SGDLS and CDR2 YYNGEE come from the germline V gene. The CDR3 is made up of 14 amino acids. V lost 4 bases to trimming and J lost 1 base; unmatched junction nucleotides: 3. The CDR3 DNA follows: TGTGCCAGCAGCCTTGGACAGGGGTCCTACGAGCAGTACTTC. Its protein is CASSLGQGSYEQYF.

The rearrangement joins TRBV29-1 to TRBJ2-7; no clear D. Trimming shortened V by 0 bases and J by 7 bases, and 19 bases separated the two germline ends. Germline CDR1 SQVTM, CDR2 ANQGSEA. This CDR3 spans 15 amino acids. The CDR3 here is CSVEEGPTNLGEQYF. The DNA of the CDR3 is TGCAGCGTTGAAGAGGGTCCGACCAACCTGGGGGAGCAGTACTTC.

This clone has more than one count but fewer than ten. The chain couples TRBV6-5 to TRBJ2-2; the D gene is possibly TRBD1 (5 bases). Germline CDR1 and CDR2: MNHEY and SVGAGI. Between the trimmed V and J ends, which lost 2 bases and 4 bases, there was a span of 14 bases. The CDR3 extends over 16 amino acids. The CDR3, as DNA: TGTGCCAGCAGTTACGCACCAGGGTTAGGCACCGGGGAGCTGTTTTTT. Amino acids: CASSYAPGLGTGELFF.

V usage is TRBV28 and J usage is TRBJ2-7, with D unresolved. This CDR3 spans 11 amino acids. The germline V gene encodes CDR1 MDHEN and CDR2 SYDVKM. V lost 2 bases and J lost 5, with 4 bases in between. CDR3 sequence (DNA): TGTGCCAGCAGTTTACAGCACGAGCAGTACTTC. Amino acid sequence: CASSLQHEQYF.

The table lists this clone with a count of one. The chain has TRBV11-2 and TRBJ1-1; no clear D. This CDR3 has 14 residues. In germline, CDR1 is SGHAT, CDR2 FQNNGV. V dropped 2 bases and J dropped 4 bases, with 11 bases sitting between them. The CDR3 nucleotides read TGTGCCAGCAGCTTAAGCCGCTCTACCACTGAAGCTTTCTTT. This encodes CASSLSRSTTEAFF.

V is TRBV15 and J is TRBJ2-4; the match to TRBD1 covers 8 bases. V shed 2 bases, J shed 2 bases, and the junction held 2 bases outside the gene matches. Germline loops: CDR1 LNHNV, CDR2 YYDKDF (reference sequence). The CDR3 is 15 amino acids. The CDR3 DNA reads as TGTGCCACCAGCAGAAGACAGGGGACCAAAAACATTCAGTACTTC. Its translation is CATSRRQGTKNIQYF.

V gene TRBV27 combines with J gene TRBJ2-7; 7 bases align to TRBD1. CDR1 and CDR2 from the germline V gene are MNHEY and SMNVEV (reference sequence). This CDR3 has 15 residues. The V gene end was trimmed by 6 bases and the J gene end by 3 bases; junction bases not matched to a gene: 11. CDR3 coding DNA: TGTGCCAGCAGGAACGTAGAAGGGGGCCGCTACGAGCAGTACTTC. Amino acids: CASRNVEGGRYEQYF.

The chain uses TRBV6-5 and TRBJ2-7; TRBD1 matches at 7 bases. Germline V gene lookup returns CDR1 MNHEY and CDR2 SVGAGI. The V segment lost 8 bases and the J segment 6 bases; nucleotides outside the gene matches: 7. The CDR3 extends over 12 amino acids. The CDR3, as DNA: TGTGCCAGCGGGAACAGGGGTCTCGAGCAGTACTTC. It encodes CASGNRGLEQYF.

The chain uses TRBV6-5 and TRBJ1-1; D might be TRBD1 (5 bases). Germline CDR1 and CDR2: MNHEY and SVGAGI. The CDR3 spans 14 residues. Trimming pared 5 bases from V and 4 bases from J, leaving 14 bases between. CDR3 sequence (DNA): TGTGCCAGCAGTCCCTCTAGGGGCACCACTGAAGCTTTCTTT. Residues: CASSPSRGTTEAFF.

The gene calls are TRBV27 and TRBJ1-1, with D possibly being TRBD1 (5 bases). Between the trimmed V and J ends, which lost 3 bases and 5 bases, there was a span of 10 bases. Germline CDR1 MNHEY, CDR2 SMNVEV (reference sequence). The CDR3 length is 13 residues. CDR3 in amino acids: CASSFVGGTEAFF. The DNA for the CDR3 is TGTGCCAGCAGTTTCGTCGGGGGAACTGAAGCTTTCTTT.

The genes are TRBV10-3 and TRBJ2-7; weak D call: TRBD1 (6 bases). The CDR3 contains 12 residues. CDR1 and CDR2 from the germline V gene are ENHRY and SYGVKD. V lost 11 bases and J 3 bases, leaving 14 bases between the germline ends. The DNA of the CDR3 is TGTGCCGGGGGCAGACTAAGCTACGAGCAGTACTTC. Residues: CAGGRLSYEQYF.

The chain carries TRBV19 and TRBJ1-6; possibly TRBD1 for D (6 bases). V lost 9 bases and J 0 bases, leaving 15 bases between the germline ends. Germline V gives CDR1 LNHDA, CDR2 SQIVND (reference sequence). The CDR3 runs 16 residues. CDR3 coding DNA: TGTGCCAGCTCACTACAGGACAGCTCCTATAATTCACCCCTCCACTTT. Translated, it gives CASSLQDSSYNSPLHF.

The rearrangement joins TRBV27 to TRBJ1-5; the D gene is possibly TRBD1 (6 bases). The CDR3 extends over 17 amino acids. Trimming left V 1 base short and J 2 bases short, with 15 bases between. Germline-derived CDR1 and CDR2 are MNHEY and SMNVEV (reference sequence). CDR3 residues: CASSLFWGAGGNQPQHF. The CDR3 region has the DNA TGTGCCAGCAGTTTATTTTGGGGGGCGGGCGGCAATCAGCCCCAGCATTTT.

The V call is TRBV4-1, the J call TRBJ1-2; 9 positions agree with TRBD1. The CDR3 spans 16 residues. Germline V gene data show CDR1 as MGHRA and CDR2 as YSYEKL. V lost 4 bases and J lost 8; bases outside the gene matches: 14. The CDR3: CASSLPDRGPLRGYTF. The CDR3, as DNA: TGCGCCAGCAGCCTCCCGGACAGGGGTCCTCTTCGGGGCTACACCTTC.

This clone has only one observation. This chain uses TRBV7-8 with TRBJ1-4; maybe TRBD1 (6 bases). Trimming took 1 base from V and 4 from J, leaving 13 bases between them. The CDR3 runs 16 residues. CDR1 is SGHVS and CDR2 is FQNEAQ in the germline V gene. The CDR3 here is CASSLDSTGHNEKLFF. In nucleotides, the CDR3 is TGTGCCAGCAGCTTAGACTCCACAGGGCATAATGAAAAACTGTTTTTT.

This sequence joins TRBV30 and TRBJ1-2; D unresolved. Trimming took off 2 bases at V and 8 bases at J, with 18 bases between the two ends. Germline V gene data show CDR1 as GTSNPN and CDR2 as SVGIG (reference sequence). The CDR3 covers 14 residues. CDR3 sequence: CAWSSLVRDGGYTF. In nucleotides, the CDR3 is TGTGCCTGGAGTTCGCTGGTGCGAGATGGCGGCTACACCTTC.

The CDR3 loop is CASSEVDKAGDGYTF. DNA of the CDR3: TGTGCCAGCAGTGAGGTGGATAAGGCGGGGGATGGCTACACCTTC. The J gene is TRBJ1-2, the V gene TRBV25-1, with D perhaps matching TRBD1 (5 bases). Looked up from germline, CDR1 is MGHDK and CDR2 is SYGVNS. The CDR3 sequence is 15 residues long. Between the trimmed V and J ends, which lost 3 bases and 6 bases, there was a span of 17 bases.

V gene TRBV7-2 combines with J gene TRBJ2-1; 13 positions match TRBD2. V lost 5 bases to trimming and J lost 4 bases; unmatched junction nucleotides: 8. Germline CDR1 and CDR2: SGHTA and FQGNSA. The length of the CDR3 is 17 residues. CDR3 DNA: TGTGCCAGCAGCGACGGACTAGCGGGAGCCTCATACAATGAGCAGTTCTTC. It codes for CASSDGLAGASYNEQFF.

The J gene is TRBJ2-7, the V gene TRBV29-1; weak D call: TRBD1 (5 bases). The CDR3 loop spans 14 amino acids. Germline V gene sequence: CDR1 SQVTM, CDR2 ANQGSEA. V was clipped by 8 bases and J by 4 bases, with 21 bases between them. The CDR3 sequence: CSPRLGDSTYEQYF. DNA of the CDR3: TGCAGCCCCCGGTTAGGGGATAGTACTTACGAGCAGTACTTC.

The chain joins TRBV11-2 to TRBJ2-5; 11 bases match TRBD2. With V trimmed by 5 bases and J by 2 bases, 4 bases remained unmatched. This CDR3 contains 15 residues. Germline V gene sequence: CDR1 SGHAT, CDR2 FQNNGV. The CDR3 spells CASSVAGGRQETQYF. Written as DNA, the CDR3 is TGTGCCAGCAGCGTAGCGGGAGGGCGGCAAGAGACCCAGTACTTC.

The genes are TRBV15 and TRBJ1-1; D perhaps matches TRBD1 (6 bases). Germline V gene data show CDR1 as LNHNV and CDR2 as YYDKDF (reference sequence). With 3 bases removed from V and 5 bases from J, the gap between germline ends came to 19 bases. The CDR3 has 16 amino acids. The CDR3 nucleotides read TGTGCCACCAGCAGGGGGGACACCCCAAGGGGGACTGAAGCTTTCTTT. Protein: CATSRGDTPRGTEAFF.

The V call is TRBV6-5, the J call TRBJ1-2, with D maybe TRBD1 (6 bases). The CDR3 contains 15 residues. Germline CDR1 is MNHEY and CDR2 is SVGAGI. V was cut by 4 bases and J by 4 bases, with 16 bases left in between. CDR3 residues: CASSSPRTAAYGYTF. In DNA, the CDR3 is TGTGCCAGCAGTTCGCCGAGGACAGCGGCCTATGGCTACACCTTC.

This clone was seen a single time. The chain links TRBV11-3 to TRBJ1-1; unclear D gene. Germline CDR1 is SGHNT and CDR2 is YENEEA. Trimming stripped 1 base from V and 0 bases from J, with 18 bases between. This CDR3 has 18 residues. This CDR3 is CASSLVMAGLRMNTEAFF. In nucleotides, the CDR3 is TGTGCCAGCAGCTTAGTTATGGCTGGGTTGAGAATGAACACTGAAGCTTTCTTT.